These T cell receptor beta chains were read from a single sample in a study of T cell repertoires in cytomegalovirus infection. TCRdb passed the reads through MiXCR, listing each CDR3 protein once. The sample lists about 150,000 distinct CDR3 sequences, around 24% occurring once. Material: PBMCs. Receptors originate from a human donor in good health (CMV status not recorded). Some clones in this sample may be carry-over from other donors' samples. The CDR3 runs from the conserved cysteine through the conserved F or W. Each record gives: clone size, V gene, J gene, CDR3 length, D gene, CDR3 DNA, CDR3 protein. The D gene is left open where the match is weak. Rows give clone size only sometimes, using once, few, many, or a class for an expanded clone.

clone size: many
V gene: TRBV7-3
J gene: TRBJ2-1
CDR3 length: 12
D gene: TRBD2
CDR3 DNA: TGTGCCTCCGGGACTAGCGGGGGCCAGCAGTTCTTC
CDR3 protein: CASGTSGGQQFF

clone size: few
V gene: TRBV6-1
J gene: TRBJ2-1
CDR3 length: 15
D gene: .
CDR3 DNA: TGTGCCAGCAGGGAGAGCGGGCCCTCCTACAATGAGCAGTTCTTC
CDR3 protein: CASRESGPSYNEQFF

clone size: .
V gene: TRBV28
J gene: TRBJ2-7
CDR3 length: 16
D gene: .
CDR3 DNA: TGTGCCAGCAGCCCGCATGGGGCAGGGACATCCTACGAGCAGTACTTC
CDR3 protein: CASSPHGAGTSYEQYF

clone size: .
V gene: TRBV28
J gene: TRBJ2-7
CDR3 length: 12
D gene: .
CDR3 DNA: TGTGCCAGCAGACGGATTCCCTACGAGCAGTACTTC
CDR3 protein: CASRRIPYEQYF

clone size: many
V gene: TRBV7-2
J gene: TRBJ2-5
CDR3 length: 16
D gene: .
CDR3 DNA: TGTGCCAGCAGCTTAAGTTTTGGGGGGGGCCGCCAGACCCAGTACTTC
CDR3 protein: CASSLSFGGGRQTQYF

clone size: .
V gene: TRBV7-9
J gene: TRBJ2-1
CDR3 length: 12
D gene: TRBD2
CDR3 DNA: TGTGCCAGCAGCGCGGGGGGACAAAGGCCGCTCTTC
CDR3 protein: CASSAGGQRPLF

clone size: .
V gene: TRBV19
J gene: TRBJ1-6
CDR3 length: 15
D gene: .
CDR3 DNA: TGTGCCAGTAAGGACAGTTTGACGTCTAATTCACCCCTCCACTTT
CDR3 protein: CASKDSLTSNSPLHF

clone size: many
V gene: TRBV4-1
J gene: TRBJ1-1
CDR3 length: 13
D gene: .
CDR3 DNA: TGCGCCAGCAGCCAAGAAAAGATCACTGAAGCTTTCTTT
CDR3 protein: CASSQEKITEAFF

clone size: many
V gene: TRBV7-2
J gene: TRBJ2-1
CDR3 length: 15
D gene: TRBD1
CDR3 DNA: TGTGCCAGCAGCTTAACGTCAGGGGGTAGGAATGAGCAGTTCTTC
CDR3 protein: CASSLTSGGRNEQFF

clone size: .
V gene: TRBV20-1
J gene: TRBJ1-6
CDR3 length: 16
D gene: .
CDR3 DNA: TGCAGTGCTAGATTCGAGGGTCGAGGCTATAATTCACCCCTCCACTTT
CDR3 protein: CSARFEGRGYNSPLHF

clone size: many
V gene: TRBV11-2
J gene: TRBJ1-6
CDR3 length: 14
D gene: .
CDR3 DNA: TGTGCCAGCAGTTTAGGGACGGGAAATTCACCCCTCCACTTT
CDR3 protein: CASSLGTGNSPLHF

clone size: many
V gene: TRBV2
J gene: TRBJ2-1
CDR3 length: 14
D gene: .
CDR3 DNA: TGTGCCAGCAGGGTCGCGGCCACCTACAATGAGCAGTTCTTC
CDR3 protein: CASRVAATYNEQFF

clone size: .
V gene: TRBV5-4
J gene: TRBJ2-2
CDR3 length: 13
D gene: .
CDR3 DNA: TGTGCCAGCAGCTTTGGGTTTGCCGGGGAGCTGTTTTTT
CDR3 protein: CASSFGFAGELFF

clone size: many
V gene: TRBV7-3
J gene: TRBJ2-2
CDR3 length: 13
D gene: .
CDR3 DNA: TGTGCCAGCAGCGTACAGGGCGCCGGGGAGCTGTTTTTT
CDR3 protein: CASSVQGAGELFF

clone size: few
V gene: TRBV28
J gene: TRBJ2-3
CDR3 length: 16
D gene: .
CDR3 DNA: TGTGCCAGCAGTTTTCCTGGAGACTACAACACAGATACGCAGTATTTT
CDR3 protein: CASSFPGDYNTDTQYF

clone size: .
V gene: TRBV5-4
J gene: TRBJ1-2
CDR3 length: 15
D gene: .
CDR3 DNA: TGTGCCAGCAGCTTGGCGGGACAAGATAACTATGGCTACACCTTC
CDR3 protein: CASSLAGQDNYGYTF

clone size: few
V gene: TRBV5-6
J gene: TRBJ2-3
CDR3 length: 15
D gene: TRBD2
CDR3 DNA: TGTGCCAGCAGCTTAAGAGCGGGAGCCTCAGATACGCAGTATTTT
CDR3 protein: CASSLRAGASDTQYF

clone size: few
V gene: TRBV23-1
J gene: TRBJ1-6
CDR3 length: 10
D gene: .
CDR3 DNA: TGCGCCCCTGATCGACGACCCCTCCACTTT
CDR3 protein: CAPDRRPLHF

clone size: .
V gene: TRBV24-1
J gene: TRBJ2-3
CDR3 length: 13
D gene: .
CDR3 DNA: TGTGCCACCAGTGACCGGTCCGGGGGTACGCAGTATTTT
CDR3 protein: CATSDRSGGTQYF

clone size: .
V gene: TRBV30
J gene: TRBJ2-5
CDR3 length: 15
D gene: .
CDR3 DNA: TGTGCCTGGAGTTCTGCCCTGACAGTTCAAGAGACCCAGTACTTC
CDR3 protein: CAWSSALTVQETQYF

clone size: few
V gene: TRBV19
J gene: TRBJ1-5
CDR3 length: 13
D gene: .
CDR3 DNA: TGTGCCAGTAGTTTCCTAGCCGATCAGCCCCAGCATTTT
CDR3 protein: CASSFLADQPQHF

clone size: .
V gene: TRBV12-3/TRBV12-4
J gene: TRBJ1-1
CDR3 length: 14
D gene: .
CDR3 DNA: TGTGCCAGCAGTTTGGCTGGGGGCGACACTGAAGCTTTCTTT
CDR3 protein: CASSLAGGDTEAFF

clone size: few
V gene: TRBV4-1
J gene: TRBJ2-1
CDR3 length: 16
D gene: .
CDR3 DNA: TGCGCCAGCAGCCAAGATTGGGTTAGCTCCTACAATGAGCAGTTCTTC
CDR3 protein: CASSQDWVSSYNEQFF

clone size: .
V gene: TRBV30
J gene: TRBJ1-5
CDR3 length: 14
D gene: .
CDR3 DNA: TGTGCCTGGAGCGCCCTCGGGAGCAATCAGCCCCAGCATTTT
CDR3 protein: CAWSALGSNQPQHF

clone size: few
V gene: TRBV7-8
J gene: TRBJ2-5
CDR3 length: 16
D gene: TRBD2
CDR3 DNA: TGTGCCAGCAGCTTGTCGCTAGCGGAACACCAAGAGACCCAGTACTTC
CDR3 protein: CASSLSLAEHQETQYF

clone size: .
V gene: TRBV7-9
J gene: TRBJ2-7
CDR3 length: 14
D gene: .
CDR3 DNA: TGTGCCAGCAGCTCCCGAGGGGGTAGCTACGAGCAGTACTTC
CDR3 protein: CASSSRGGSYEQYF

clone size: .
V gene: TRBV12-5
J gene: TRBJ2-5
CDR3 length: 11
D gene: TRBD1
CDR3 DNA: TGTGCTAGTGGTCCCCCGGGACAGAGGTACTTC
CDR3 protein: CASGPPGQRYF

clone size: .
V gene: TRBV2
J gene: TRBJ1-5
CDR3 length: 15
D gene: TRBD1
CDR3 DNA: TGTGCCAGTGTTGCAGGGACAGGCCGCAATCAGCCCCAGCATTTT
CDR3 protein: CASVAGTGRNQPQHF

clone size: few
V gene: TRBV7-2
J gene: TRBJ2-3
CDR3 length: 19
D gene: TRBD2
CDR3 DNA: TGTGCCAGCAGCTTAGAGAGGACTAGCGGGAGGGCCGGGAGAGATACGCAGTATTTT
CDR3 protein: CASSLERTSGRAGRDTQYF

clone size: many
V gene: TRBV28
J gene: TRBJ1-4
CDR3 length: 17
D gene: TRBD1
CDR3 DNA: TGTGCCAGCAGTGATCGCCTCGGACAGGGTGCTAATGAAAAACTGTTTTTT
CDR3 protein: CASSDRLGQGANEKLFF

clone size: .
V gene: TRBV6-6
J gene: TRBJ2-2
CDR3 length: 17
D gene: TRBD2
CDR3 DNA: TGTGCCAGCAGTAACCCTCCTAGCGGGGGAATCACCGGGGAGCTGTTTTTT
CDR3 protein: CASSNPPSGGITGELFF

clone size: many
V gene: TRBV7-2
J gene: TRBJ2-1
CDR3 length: 14
D gene: .
CDR3 DNA: TGTGCCAGCAGCTTAGGGGTATTTTACAATGAGCAGTTCTTC
CDR3 protein: CASSLGVFYNEQFF

clone size: .
V gene: TRBV28
J gene: TRBJ1-1
CDR3 length: 13
D gene: .
CDR3 DNA: TGTGCCAGCAGTACGAAGGACAGAAGAGAAGCTTTCTTT
CDR3 protein: CASSTKDRREAFF

clone size: .
V gene: TRBV14
J gene: TRBJ1-2
CDR3 length: 14
D gene: TRBD1
CDR3 DNA: TGTGCCAGCAGCCAAGACTGGGACAGGTTTGGCTACACCTTC
CDR3 protein: CASSQDWDRFGYTF

clone size: few
V gene: TRBV29-1
J gene: TRBJ2-7
CDR3 length: 14
D gene: .
CDR3 DNA: TGCAGCGCCCAAATCTTTGACGGAGGCTACGAGCAGTACTTC
CDR3 protein: CSAQIFDGGYEQYF

clone size: .
V gene: TRBV7-6
J gene: TRBJ1-1
CDR3 length: 13
D gene: .
CDR3 DNA: TGTGCCAGCAGCCTTAGGACAGACACTGAAGCTTTCTTT
CDR3 protein: CASSLRTDTEAFF

clone size: few
V gene: TRBV6-5
J gene: TRBJ2-7
CDR3 length: 14
D gene: .
CDR3 DNA: TGTGCCAGCAGGAACTTAGACAGTTCCTACGAGCAGTACTTC
CDR3 protein: CASRNLDSSYEQYF

clone size: .
V gene: TRBV20-1
J gene: TRBJ2-5
CDR3 length: 14
D gene: .
CDR3 DNA: TGCAGTGCTCCCCTCCGGGCCACGCAAGAGACCCAGTACTTC
CDR3 protein: CSAPLRATQETQYF

clone size: few
V gene: TRBV5-1
J gene: TRBJ2-1
CDR3 length: 18
D gene: TRBD2
CDR3 DNA: TGCGCCAGCAAAAATGGACTAGCGGGGCGCACTTCATGGAATGAGCAGTTCTTC
CDR3 protein: CASKNGLAGRTSWNEQFF

clone size: few
V gene: TRBV12-5
J gene: TRBJ1-1
CDR3 length: 15
D gene: .
CDR3 DNA: TGTGCTAGTGGTTTGGTAACGGGCATGAACACTGAAGCTTTCTTT
CDR3 protein: CASGLVTGMNTEAFF

clone size: few
V gene: TRBV7-6
J gene: TRBJ2-3
CDR3 length: 17
D gene: .
CDR3 DNA: TGTGCCAGCAGCTCTCTCCCGGCGGGACAGTCCCGGGATACGCAGTATTTT
CDR3 protein: CASSSLPAGQSRDTQYF

clone size: .
V gene: TRBV7-3
J gene: TRBJ1-1
CDR3 length: 13
D gene: .
CDR3 DNA: TGTGCCAGCAGCCCGTCACCTAACACTGAAGCTTTCTTT
CDR3 protein: CASSPSPNTEAFF